The rows below give T cell receptor beta chains drawn from one sample of a study of blood T cells in healthy people across ages. TCRdb re-called the 5' RACE reads with MiXCR, one entry per CDR3 protein. This table has 730,000 or so distinct CDR3 sequences, roughly two fifths appearing once. Sequencing used blood. The receptors shown here come from a woman aged 60-70 years in good health. Both conserved end residues are trimmed from each CDR3. Expanded clones are given a class, and other clones once, few, many or no size at all.

V	size	J	CDR3
TRBV3-1	NA	TRBJ2-3	ASSQFSGGTPGGTQY
TRBV6-2/TRBV6-3	few	TRBJ1-6	ASSYVQAPTNSPLH
TRBV20-1	few	TRBJ2-3	SAREPGFGPENLRDTQY
TRBV19	few	TRBJ1-5	ASSIAQQGIRNQPQH
TRBV5-1	NA	TRBJ1-1	ASSQGSPGNTEAF
TRBV12-3/TRBV12-4	NA	TRBJ2-7	ASSFRTSGGYEQY
TRBV6-1	NA	TRBJ2-5	AGSEALGGQETQY
TRBV3-1	NA	TRBJ1-1	ASSQDLTFYTEAF
TRBV29-1	once	TRBJ2-1	SVELAGRLSNEQF
TRBV29-1	many	TRBJ2-7	SVGTGVSSYEQY
TRBV11-2	once	TRBJ2-7	TSSASAGPTYEQY
TRBV20-1	NA	TRBJ2-7	SARPDGTSGRAFSYEQY
TRBV6-2/TRBV6-3	many	TRBJ2-1	ARETAGLAGNEQF
TRBV4-1	NA	TRBJ2-7	ASSQEKLAELYEQY
TRBV5-1	NA	TRBJ2-3	ASSPGLAGHSTDTQY
TRBV2	NA	TRBJ2-4	ASSEAGVKNIQY
TRBV28	NA	NA	ASVSPGQGGYEQY
TRBV28	NA	TRBJ2-3	ASSRGDTDTQY
TRBV5-1	many	TRBJ2-1	ASSTSGTGNNEQF
TRBV2	few	TRBJ2-1	ASSFQTGLRSNEQF
TRBV9	NA	TRBJ2-7	ASSVGAGRDKQY
TRBV20-1	NA	TRBJ2-1	SADRGAYNEQF
TRBV18	NA	TRBJ2-3	ASSRLATDTQY
TRBV6-2/TRBV6-3	NA	TRBJ2-1	ASETSGRGVYNEQF
TRBV10-3	NA	TRBJ2-1	AISAPGTGDQETQF
TRBV6-5	NA	TRBJ2-7	ASSYSVRSSSYEQY
TRBV7-2	NA	TRBJ1-1	ASSGTATNTEAF
TRBV20-1	NA	TRBJ2-7	SARGLAGDSYEQY
TRBV6-2/TRBV6-3	NA	TRBJ2-3	ASSYLGGPTDTQY
TRBV7-2	many	TRBJ2-5	ASSLVQGLETQY
TRBV20-1	few	TRBJ2-2	SAREGGNTGELF
TRBV25-1	many	TRBJ2-5	ASSESRGQETQY
TRBV15	NA	TRBJ2-1	ATSRDGQQARNEQF
TRBV27	NA	TRBJ2-5	ASSSPDSGETQY